This T cell receptor (beta chain) was recovered during a study of CD4 and CD8 cells across lung adenocarcinoma regions. TCRdb passed the PCR reads through MiXCR, listing each CDR3 protein once. The sample lists 7,400 or so distinct CDR3 sequences, less than 50% seen once, with 30% in the top ten. The CDR3 spans 14 residues. With V trimmed by 5 bases and J by 6 bases, 7 bases remained unmatched. CDR1 and CDR2 from the germline V gene are MGHRA and YSYEKL. The sample was CD4+ T cells from the margin of a lung tumor. The receptor was isolated from a male donor with lung adenocarcinoma. The CD4 and CD8 labels of this study may be unreliable. The chain has TRBV4-1 and TRBJ1-3; 7 bases align to TRBD1. This CDR3 is CASSYQDRANTIYF. The DNA for the CDR3 is TGCGCCAGCAGCTACCAAGACAGGGCAAACACCATATATTTT.